This T cell receptor (beta chain) was sequenced during a study of identical twins (dated by TCRdb to 2016 to 2018). Study-level background: The study deep-sequenced TCR alpha and beta repertoires from monozygotic twins, unrelated adults of various ages and cord blood to test whether fetal clonotypes persist. To rule out contamination, the twin experiments were replicated at different times with different library preparation protocols. Points the paper makes about the study in general: A weaker excess of twin sharing was found in beta out-of-frame sequences because the signal-to-noise ratio was lowered by fewer shared sequences. Abundant cord blood beta clonotypes carried fewer insertions; young adult naive repertoires showed a weaker similar trend, while memory repertoires showed none. Because the same donors could not be followed over many years, conclusions were based on cross-sectional statistical analysis. In monozygotic twins, out-of-frame TCR alpha sharing was systematically underestimated by recombination models, although the models agreed with sharing between unrelated individuals. Out-of-frame TCR alpha sequences shared between twins showed an excess of low generation-probability sequences compared with coincidental sharing between unrelated individuals. Invariant T cells such as MAIT and iNKT could partly confound zero-insertion analyses, though diverse VJ usage argued against this for most clonotypes.

Every donor was a healthy Caucasian. Three unrelated non-twin adults were additionally sequenced: a male aged 18 to 30, a male aged 50 to 60 and a female aged 50 to 60. Using Miltenyi CD45RO+ enrichment and human naive T-cell isolation kits, memory (CD45RO+) and naive T cells were isolated from PBMC. Based on the germline V gene, the CDR1 and CDR2 sequences are MGHRA and YSYEKL. From cysteine to phenylalanine, the CDR3 is 14 amino acids long. Here the CDR3 DNA is all that survives: 42 bases in frame from base 1. Relative to germline, V is 6 bases shorter and J is 4 bases shorter, with 15 bases between their ends. The library was made by 5' RACE. Sequenced using an Illumina HiSeq 2000. A universal primer binding site was added through template switching, and the final cDNA carried a unique molecular identifier so that TCR cDNA molecules could be counted accurately. Specific primers in the conserved constant-segment region were used to synthesize first-strand cDNA for the TCR alpha and beta chains. To control for contamination, each cDNA library was double barcoded with a SMART-Mk sample barcode plus Illumina barcodes. TruSeq adapter sequences along with Illumina sample barcodes were introduced in two successive PCR steps. Sequencing of the TCR alpha and beta cDNA libraries was done on the Illumina HiSeq platform using custom primers. Turning to the authors' computational methods: Raw reads were processed with MiGEC to extract unique molecular identifiers, and MiXCR was used to determine CDR3 positions. Recombination models were inferred per individual with the repgenHMM and IGoR tools using an EM algorithm. Shared clonotypes were analyzed with the tcR package in R, and sharing was normalized by the product of cloneset sizes. Out-of-frame nonproductive sequences were analyzed to study raw recombination free of thymic and clonal selection effects. The public reads were run again by TCRdb, first through fastp at Q25 and then through MiXCR, and only productive beta chains were kept. Entries are consolidated by CDR3 protein sequence, retaining the most common genes and DNA. For this entry, the V and J calls and clone size follow TCRdb and not the study's own pipeline. The table for this sample lists 350,000 to 500,000 distinct CDR3 sequences; 18% of them were counted only once. The ten largest clones capture 10% to 15% of the sample.

The table lists this clonotype with a few counts. No antigen is known for it. One base away there is no much larger clone; base qualities are not given. Sequences were obtained from naive T cells sorted from blood. The sample's cell subset or site, from its label and the paper: cells isolated with a human naive T-cell isolation kit. This chain joins TRBV4-1 to TRBJ1-2; TRBD1 might be the D gene, on 5 matching bases. The source is a man aged 45-60 years in good health. The CDR3 amino acid sequence is: CASRPHGGGYGYTF. Here is the DNA: TGCGCCAGCAGACCGCACGGCGGGGGCTATGGCTACACCTTC.